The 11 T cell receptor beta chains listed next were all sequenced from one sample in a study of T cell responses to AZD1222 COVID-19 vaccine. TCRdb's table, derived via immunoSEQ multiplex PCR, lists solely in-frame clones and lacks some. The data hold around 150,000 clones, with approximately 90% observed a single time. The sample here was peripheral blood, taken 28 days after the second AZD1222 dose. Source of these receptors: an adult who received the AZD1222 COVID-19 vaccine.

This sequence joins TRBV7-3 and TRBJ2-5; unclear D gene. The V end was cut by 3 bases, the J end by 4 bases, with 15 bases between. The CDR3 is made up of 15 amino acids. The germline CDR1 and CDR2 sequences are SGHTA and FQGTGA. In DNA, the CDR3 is TGTGCCAGCAGCTTTCAAGGACGGCCCTTAGAGACCCAGTACTTC. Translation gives CASSFQGRPLETQYF.

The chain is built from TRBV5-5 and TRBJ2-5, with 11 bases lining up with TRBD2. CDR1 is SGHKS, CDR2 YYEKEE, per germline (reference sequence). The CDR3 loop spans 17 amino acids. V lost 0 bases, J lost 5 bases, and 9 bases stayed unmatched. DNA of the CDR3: TGTGCCAGCAGCTTGGCCGGTAATAGCGGGAGGGGTGAGACCCAGTACTTC. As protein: CASSLAGNSGRGETQYF.

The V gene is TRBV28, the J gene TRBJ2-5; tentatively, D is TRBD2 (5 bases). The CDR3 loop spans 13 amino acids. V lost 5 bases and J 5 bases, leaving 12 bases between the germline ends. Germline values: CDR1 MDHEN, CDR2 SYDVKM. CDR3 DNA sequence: TGTGCCAGCAGTCTGGGCTGGAGGGAGACCCAGTACTTC. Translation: CASSLGWRETQYF.

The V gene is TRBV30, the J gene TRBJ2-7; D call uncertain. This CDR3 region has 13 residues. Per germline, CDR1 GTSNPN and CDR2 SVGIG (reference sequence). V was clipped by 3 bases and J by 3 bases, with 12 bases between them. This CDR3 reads CAWRAKRNYEQYF. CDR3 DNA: TGTGCCTGGAGGGCCAAGAGGAACTACGAGCAGTACTTC.

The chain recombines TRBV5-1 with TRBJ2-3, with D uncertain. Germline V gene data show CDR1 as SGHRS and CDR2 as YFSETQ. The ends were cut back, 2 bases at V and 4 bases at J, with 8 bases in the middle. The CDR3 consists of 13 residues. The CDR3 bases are TGCGCCAGCAGCTTTGGACCGGCAGATACGCAGTATTTT. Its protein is CASSFGPADTQYF.

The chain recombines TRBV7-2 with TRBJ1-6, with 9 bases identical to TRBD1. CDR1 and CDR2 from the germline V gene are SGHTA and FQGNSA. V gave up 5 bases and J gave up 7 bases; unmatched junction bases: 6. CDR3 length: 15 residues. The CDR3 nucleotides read TGTGCCAGCAGCGCCGGTGGGACAGGGAATTCACCCCTCCACTTT. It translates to CASSAGGTGNSPLHF.

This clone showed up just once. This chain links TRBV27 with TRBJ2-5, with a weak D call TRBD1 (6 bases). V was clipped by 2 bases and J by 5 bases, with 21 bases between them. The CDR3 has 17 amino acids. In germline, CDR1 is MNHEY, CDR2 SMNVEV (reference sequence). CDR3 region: CASSLGHQGSVEETQYF. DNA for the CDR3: TGTGCCAGCAGTTTAGGTCACCAGGGGAGTGTCGAGGAGACCCAGTACTTC.

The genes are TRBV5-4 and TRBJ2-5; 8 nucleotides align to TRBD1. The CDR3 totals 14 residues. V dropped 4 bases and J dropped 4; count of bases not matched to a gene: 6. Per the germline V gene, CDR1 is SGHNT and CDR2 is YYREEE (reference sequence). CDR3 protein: CASSRFGTGETQYF. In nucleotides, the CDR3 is TGTGCCAGCAGCCGGTTCGGGACAGGAGAGACCCAGTACTTC.

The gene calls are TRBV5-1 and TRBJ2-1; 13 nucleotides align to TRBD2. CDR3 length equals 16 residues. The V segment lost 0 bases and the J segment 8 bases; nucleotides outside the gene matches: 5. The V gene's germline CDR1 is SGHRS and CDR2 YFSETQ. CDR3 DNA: TGCGCCAGCAGCTTGGCTGGGACTAGCGGGGACGATGAGCAGTTCTTC. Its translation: CASSLAGTSGDDEQFF.

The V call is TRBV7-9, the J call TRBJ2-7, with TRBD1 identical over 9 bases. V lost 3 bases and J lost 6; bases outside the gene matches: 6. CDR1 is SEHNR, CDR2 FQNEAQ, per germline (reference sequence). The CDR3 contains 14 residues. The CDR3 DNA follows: TGTGCCAGCAGCTTGGGGGACAGGGTGGGCGAGCAGTACTTC. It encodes CASSLGDRVGEQYF.

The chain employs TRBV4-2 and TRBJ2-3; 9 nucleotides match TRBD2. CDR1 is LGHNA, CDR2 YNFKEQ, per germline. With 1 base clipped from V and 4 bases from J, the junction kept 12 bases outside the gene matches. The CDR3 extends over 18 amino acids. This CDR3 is CASSQATGAGLAADTQYF. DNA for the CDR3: TGTGCCAGCAGCCAAGCTACCGGAGCGGGACTAGCCGCAGATACGCAGTATTTT.